This T cell receptor beta chain was found in a study of T cells in localized non-small cell lung cancer. This CDR3 spans 15 amino acids. Germline CDR1 is ENHRY and CDR2 is SYGVKD. Trimming took off 1 base at V and 1 base at J, with 8 bases between the two ends. Sequenced by immunoSEQ multiplex PCR; TCRdb stores in-frame clones only, minus some. Of about 32,000 clones listed, around 90% are singletons. Source: peripheral blood mononuclear cells, taken before any cancer treatment. This chain links TRBV10-3 with TRBJ2-1; D not certain. The receptor was derived from a woman aged 40-70 years with stage III lung adenocarcinoma. The CDR3 DNA sequence: TGTGCCATCAGTGAGTTGGCTGGTTCCTACAATGAGCAGTTCTTC. Translation: CAISELAGSYNEQFF.